These 27 T cell receptor beta chains originate from one sample sequenced in a study of CD8 T cells in Susac syndrome. RNA was extracted with the RNeasy kit, and a quantity of roughly 0.45 to 1 ug was reverse transcribed using random hexamers. TCRdb itself ran the immunoSEQ multiplex PCR reads through MiXCR, one entry per CDR3 protein. The sample has 150,000 to 200,000 distinct CDR3 sequences, over 85% seen once; the top ten hold around 0.14%. Sample: CD4+ T cells from PBMCs. The receptors originated from a human donor in good health.

This clonotype was observed once. The chain has TRBV6-1 and TRBJ2-3, with 9 bases aligning to TRBD1. After removal of 6 bases from V and 2 bases from J, the junction contained 6 bases not matched to a gene. CDR3 length equals 15 residues. The germline CDR1 and CDR2 sequences are MNHNS and SASEGT. The chain's CDR3 is CASSGGQGLTDTQYF. The CDR3 nucleotides read TGTGCCAGCAGCGGGGGACAGGGACTCACAGATACGCAGTATTTT.

The chain links TRBV30 to TRBJ2-3; the D gene is possibly TRBD2 (5 bases). This CDR3 region has 13 residues. Germline V gene lookup returns CDR1 GTSNPN and CDR2 SVGIG (reference sequence). V was clipped by 4 bases and J by 4 bases, with 12 bases between them. CDR3 in DNA: TGTGCCTGGAATCCTAGCCCTGCAGATACGCAGTATTTT. Translating gives CAWNPSPADTQYF. The variable domain in full, with the rest retrieved from reference TRBV30 and TRBJ2-3, is SQTIHQWPATLVQPVGSPLSLECTVEGTSNPNLYWYRQAAGRGLQLLFYSVGIGQISSEVPQNLSASRPQDRQFILSSKKLLLSDSGFYLCAWNPSPADTQYFGPGTRLTVL.

The chain combines TRBV4-3 with TRBJ1-5; no reliable D call. The length of the CDR3 is 15 residues. Trimming removed 0 bases at V and 7 bases at J, with 13 bases between. From germline, CDR1 is LGHNA and CDR2 YSLEER. Written as DNA, the CDR3 is TGCGCCAGCAGCCAAGATCCGACCCTCACCCAGCCCCAGCATTTT. Its protein is CASSQDPTLTQPQHF.

The chain recombines TRBV5-1 with TRBJ1-2; 7 bases map to TRBD1. Unmatched junction bases numbered 18, after V lost 5 bases and J lost 8 bases. The CDR3 contains 16 residues. CDR1 and CDR2 from the germline V gene are SGHRS and YFSETQ. The CDR3: CASSTFPGTAAEGYTF. CDR3 coding DNA: TGCGCCAGCAGTACATTTCCCGGGACAGCGGCGGAAGGCTACACCTTC.

The chain couples TRBV7-9 to TRBJ1-1; D uncertain. This CDR3 is 14 amino acids long. Trimming pared 4 bases from V and 0 bases from J, leaving 9 bases between. In germline, CDR1 is SEHNR, CDR2 FQNEAQ (reference sequence). The CDR3 DNA reads TGTGCCAGCAGCTCCCAGAAATTGAACACTGAAGCTTTCTTT. It encodes CASSSQKLNTEAFF.

The chain is built from TRBV28 and TRBJ2-1; D not resolved. CDR1 and CDR2 (germline): MDHEN, SYDVKM. Between the trimmed V and J ends, which lost 5 bases and 9 bases, there was a span of 8 bases. CDR3 length equals 11 residues. The CDR3 bases are TGTGCCAGCAGTACGCGCGCTGAGCAGTTCTTC. Protein sequence: CASSTRAEQFF.

The rearrangement links TRBV20-1 to TRBJ1-2, with D perhaps matching TRBD1 (5 bases). V lost 3 bases to trimming and J lost 4 bases, with 12 bases between them. This CDR3 contains 13 residues. In germline, CDR1 is DFQATT, CDR2 SNEGSKA (reference sequence). Here the CDR3 DNA reads TGCAGTGCTAGCGGGGCTAATGCCTATGGCTACACCTTC. Its translation: CSASGANAYGYTF.

This chain uses TRBV4-3 with TRBJ2-5; D may be TRBD1 (5 bases). Germline-derived CDR1 and CDR2 are LGHNA and YSLEER. Trimming took 0 bases from V and 5 from J, leaving 19 bases between them. The CDR3 runs 17 residues. CDR3 region: CASSQDGRAGSRETQYF. CDR3 in DNA: TGCGCCAGCAGCCAAGATGGTCGAGCAGGGTCTCGGGAGACCCAGTACTTC.

This rearrangement joins TRBV20-1 to TRBJ2-3, with 15 nucleotides matching TRBD2. V lost 5 bases, J lost 2 bases, and 5 bases stayed unmatched. The V gene's germline CDR1 is DFQATT and CDR2 SNEGSKA (reference sequence). The CDR3 extends over 16 amino acids. The CDR3, as DNA: TGCAGTGCTCCAGGACTAGCGGGGGGGTTCACAGATACGCAGTATTTT. Translation gives CSAPGLAGGFTDTQYF.

The chain is built from TRBV4-2 and TRBJ2-2, with D tentatively TRBD1 or TRBD2 (6 bases each). CDR3 size: 16 residues. Per germline, CDR1 LGHNA and CDR2 YNFKEQ. V lost 4 bases and J 7 bases, leaving 19 bases between the germline ends. The CDR3 sequence: CASSRQEGGPLGELFF. The CDR3 region has the DNA TGTGCCAGCAGCCGACAAGAGGGGGGCCCTCTCGGGGAGCTGTTTTTT.

The J gene is TRBJ2-6, the V gene TRBV29-1, with D uncertain. Germline V gene sequence: CDR1 SQVTM, CDR2 ANQGSEA. The CDR3 has 13 amino acids. V shed 5 bases and J shed 2 bases, with 7 bases lying between them. In DNA form, the CDR3 reads TGCAGCGTTTGGACCCCTGGGGCCAACGTCCTGACTTTC. Translation gives CSVWTPGANVLTF.

CDR3 region: CASSLANVLTF. For the CDR3, the DNA is TGTGCCAGCAGCTTGGCCAACGTCCTGACTTTC. The J gene is TRBJ2-6, the V gene TRBV12-3 or TRBV12-4; no clear D. Between the trimmed V and J ends, which lost 6 bases and 6 bases, there was a span of 3 bases. CDR3 length: 11 amino acids.

The chain uses TRBV3-1 and TRBJ2-1, with 7 bases lining up with TRBD2. The CDR3 runs 13 residues. Trimming cost V 3 bases and J 7 bases; bases outside gene matches: 3. CDR1 and CDR2 from the germline V gene are LGHDT and YNNKEL (reference sequence). The CDR3 coding sequence is TGTGCCAGCAGCCATATCGGGGGGAATGAGCAGTTCTTC. Translated, it gives CASSHIGGNEQFF.

The chain uses TRBV7-9 and TRBJ2-5, with D unresolved. V lost 6 bases and J 2 bases, leaving 19 bases between the germline ends. Germline V gene sequence: CDR1 SEHNR, CDR2 FQNEAQ (reference sequence). CDR3 length: 16 amino acids. The chain's CDR3 is CASRPPAADGQETQYF. The CDR3 nucleotides are TGTGCCAGCAGACCTCCCGCGGCGGACGGTCAAGAGACCCAGTACTTC.

As regards this clonotype: One end of the junction fails to match germline, which may point to a read error. The J gene is TRBJ2-1, the V gene TRBV5-4; D not certain. The CDR3 has 12 amino acids. Looked up from germline, CDR1 is SGHNT and CDR2 is YYREEE (reference sequence). The CDR3 loop reads CASSFRMTPKIF. CDR3 in DNA: TGTGCCAGCAGCTTTAGGATGACTCCCAAAATCTTC.

This clonotype appeared a single time. This rearrangement joins TRBV29-1 to TRBJ1-2; 7 bases are shared with TRBD1. The CDR3 contains 13 residues. CDR1 SQVTM and CDR2 ANQGSEA come from the germline V gene. The J segment lost 3 bases and the V segment lost 4 bases, leaving 5 bases of the junction unmatched. CDR3 in amino acids: CSVGRGLDYGYTF. The CDR3 DNA reads as TGCAGCGTTGGTAGGGGGCTAGACTATGGCTACACCTTC. The variable domain in full, with the rest retrieved from reference TRBV29-1 and TRBJ1-2, is SAVISQKPSRDICQRGTSLTIQCQVDSQVTMMFWYRQQPGQSLTLIATANQGSEATYESGFVIDKFPISRPNLTFSTLTVSNMSPEDSSIYLCSVGRGLDYGYTFGSGTRLTVV.

V is TRBV6-5 and J is TRBJ1-2; D not certain. The CDR3 covers 15 residues. The V gene's germline CDR1 is MNHEY and CDR2 SVGAGI. V lost 0 bases and J 6 bases, leaving 14 bases between the germline ends. The CDR3 region is CASSYSTSLAHGYTF. CDR3 DNA sequence: TGTGCCAGCAGTTACTCCACCAGTTTGGCTCATGGCTACACCTTC.

The CDR3: CSAMRQGTNNEQFF. The CDR3 DNA is TGCAGTGCCATGAGACAGGGGACAAACAATGAGCAGTTCTTC. The chain links TRBV20-1 to TRBJ2-1; 8 nucleotides match TRBD1. Trimming cost V 6 bases and J 5 bases; bases outside gene matches: 9. The CDR3 runs 14 residues. In germline, CDR1 is DFQATT, CDR2 SNEGSKA (reference sequence).

The chain has TRBV6-2 or TRBV6-3 and TRBJ1-1; no firm D call. Looked up from germline, CDR1 is MNHEY and CDR2 is SVGEGT. Trimming cost V 0 bases and J 1 base, with 9 bases left between them. The CDR3 totals 15 residues. The CDR3 loop reads CASSYSKGRNTEAFF. In DNA form, the CDR3 reads TGTGCCAGCAGTTACTCGAAAGGAAGGAACACTGAAGCTTTCTTT.

This chain links TRBV2 with TRBJ2-3; the D gene is possibly TRBD1 (5 bases). Germline CDR1 reads SNHLY; CDR2 reads FYNNEI. This CDR3 comprises 12 residues. V gave up 6 bases and J gave up 7 bases, with 11 bases separating them. The CDR3 DNA reads TGTGCCAGCAGCCCGACAGACTATACGCAGTATTTT. The encoded protein is CASSPTDYTQYF. Drawing the rest from reference TRBV2 and TRBJ2-3, the complete variable domain is EPEVTQTPSHQVTQMGQEVILRCVPISNHLYFYWYRQILGQKVEFLVSFYNNEISEKSEIFDDQFSVERPDGSNFTLKIRSTKLEDSAMYFCASSPTDYTQYFGPGTRLTVL.

This chain connects TRBV19 to TRBJ2-3; 8 bases agree with TRBD1. Germline V gene sequence: CDR1 LNHDA, CDR2 SQIVND (reference sequence). The CDR3 length is 14 residues. V shed 7 bases, J shed 1 base, and the junction held 4 bases outside the gene matches. The CDR3 protein is CASTPGQGTDTQYF. The CDR3 nucleotides read TGTGCCAGTACTCCGGGACAGGGCACAGATACGCAGTATTTT.

The J gene is TRBJ1-1, the V gene TRBV7-2; D unclear. The CDR3 length is 14 residues. V shed 2 bases and J shed 1 base, with 8 bases lying between them. Germline values: CDR1 SGHTA, CDR2 FQGNSA. The CDR3 DNA is TGTGCCAGCAGCTTAAATTGGGCGAACACTGAAGCTTTCTTT. It yields the protein CASSLNWANTEAFF.

The chain employs TRBV20-1 and TRBJ2-7, with 10 bases fitting TRBD1. V was pared by 1 base and J by 3 bases, with 3 bases of the junction left unmatched. CDR3 length: 14 amino acids. CDR1 DFQATT and CDR2 SNEGSKA come from the germline V gene (reference sequence). This CDR3 reads CSARAGTGDYEQYF. The CDR3 DNA reads TGCAGTGCTAGAGCCGGGACAGGGGACTACGAGCAGTACTTC.

The genes are TRBV30 and TRBJ1-1, with TRBD1 matching over 7 bases. Germline CDR1 GTSNPN, CDR2 SVGIG (reference sequence). The CDR3 spans 13 residues. After removal of 2 bases from V and 6 bases from J, the junction contained 6 bases not matched to a gene. The CDR3 reads CAWSIVGQSEAFF. DNA of the CDR3: TGTGCCTGGAGTATTGTGGGACAGTCTGAAGCTTTCTTT.

The chain has TRBV10-3 and TRBJ1-2; D is perhaps TRBD1 (6 bases). This CDR3 has 17 residues. The V gene lost 0 bases and the J gene lost 0 bases, with 14 bases spanning the gap. Per the germline V gene, CDR1 is ENHRY and CDR2 is SYGVKD. The CDR3 sequence is CAISESNRADTNYGYTF. DNA for the CDR3: TGTGCCATCAGTGAGTCGAACAGGGCCGACACTAACTATGGCTACACCTTC.

V gene TRBV20-1 combines with J gene TRBJ2-2; D ambiguous. The CDR3 spans 12 residues. The V end was cut by 5 bases, the J end by 5 bases, with 9 bases between. The V gene's germline CDR1 is DFQATT and CDR2 SNEGSKA (reference sequence). The CDR3 is CSAGVTTGELFF. For the CDR3, the DNA is TGCAGTGCTGGAGTCACAACCGGGGAGCTGTTTTTT.

The genes are TRBV2 and TRBJ2-7, with D perhaps assigned TRBD1 or TRBD2 (5 bases each). Trimming cost V 7 bases and J 6 bases, with 19 bases left between them. The V gene's germline CDR1 is SNHLY and CDR2 FYNNEI. This CDR3 has 14 residues. CDR3 sequence (DNA): TGTGCCAGCACTGTGGAAGTGGGGGTGGGCGAGCAGTACTTC. Translating gives CASTVEVGVGEQYF.